The 3 T cell receptor beta chains below come from one sample, sequenced in a study of blood T cells in healthy people across ages. A J-beta primer mix and a sample-barcoded 5' primer were used in a second PCR of roughly 6 to 12 cycles. TCRdb called the 5' RACE reads again in MiXCR, with one record for every CDR3 protein. The table includes 900,000 to 950,000 distinct CDR3 sequences, 25% to 35% detected once. A further study also used this sample, focusing on T cells of mothers and their children.

The sequenced sample consisted of blood. The source is a woman in her 40s in good health.

V gene TRBV28 combines with J gene TRBJ2-7; no firm D call. Per germline, CDR1 MDHEN and CDR2 SYDVKM. With 6 bases removed from V and 1 base from J, the gap between germline ends came to 10 bases. The CDR3 is 13 amino acids. DNA for the CDR3: TGTGCCAGCAGGATGGGCCCATCCTACGAGCAGTACTTC. Translation: CASRMGPSYEQYF.

This clonotype was detected many times. The genes are TRBV7-9 and TRBJ2-4; maybe TRBD1 (5 bases). V lost 5 bases and J lost 1, with 15 bases in between. Germline-derived CDR1 and CDR2 are SEHNR and FQNEAQ (reference sequence). The CDR3 covers 16 residues. The CDR3 loop reads CASSLGPGMAKNIQYF. CDR3 sequence (DNA): TGTGCCAGCAGCCTCGGGCCAGGGATGGCCAAAAACATTCAGTACTTC.

Ten or more counts support this clonotype. V gene TRBV9 combines with J gene TRBJ2-5; TRBD2 aligns across 8 bases. J lost 1 base, V lost 3 bases, and 2 bases had no gene match. This CDR3 contains 14 residues. Germline V gene lookup returns CDR1 SGDLS and CDR2 YYNGEE. As DNA, the CDR3 is TGTGCCAGCAGCGGGGGGACTAGCCAAGAGACCCAGTACTTC. Amino acids: CASSGGTSQETQYF.